These 18 T cell receptor beta chains originate from one sample sequenced in a study of shared clonotypes between healthy human individuals (dated by TCRdb to 2018 to 2020). Library construction relied on the immunoSEQ multiplex PCR assay. This immuneACCESS table, as held by TCRdb, lists in-frame sequences with V and J called but not all clones. Of the missing ones, under half trace to an unresolved V gene in checked studies; the others have no known cause. The sample includes under 1,100,000 clones, with 75% to 85% observed a single time. 0.6% to 0.75% of the sample rests with the top ten. The sequenced material came from memory CD4+ T cells from PBMCs. Explained via the paper, the cell subset or site label denotes: CD45RA-negative fraction. These receptors all come from a man aged 18 to 35 in good health. Some clones in this sample may be carry-over from other donors' samples.

This clone was counted only a few times. Different DNA sequences within this sample yield the same CDR3. The rearrangement joins TRBV30 to TRBJ1-5; the D is unclear. The germline V gene encodes CDR1 GTSNPN and CDR2 SVGIG (reference sequence). The V gene lost 1 base and the J gene lost 4 bases, with 8 bases spanning the gap. This CDR3 has 13 amino acids. The CDR3 coding sequence is TGTGCCTGGAGTGAGGCGGGGAATCAGCCCCAGCATTTT. Its protein product is CAWSEAGNQPQHF.

The rearrangement uses TRBV4-2 and TRBJ2-1; 8 positions match TRBD2. This CDR3 is 17 amino acids long. With V trimmed by 4 bases and J by 0 bases, 8 bases remained unmatched. Germline CDR1 and CDR2: LGHNA and YNFKEQ. The CDR3 protein is CASSLRLASNSYNEQFF. The CDR3 bases are TGTGCCAGCAGCCTCCGACTAGCGTCAAACTCCTACAATGAGCAGTTCTTC.

This clone has a handful of counts. The chain employs TRBV6-6 and TRBJ2-7; perhaps TRBD1 as D (6 bases). With 6 bases removed from V and 6 bases from J, the gap between germline ends came to 12 bases. The CDR3 loop spans 12 amino acids. Germline loops: CDR1 MNHNY, CDR2 SVGAGI (reference sequence). CDR3 sequence (DNA): TGTGCCAGCAGCCAAAACAGGGCCGAGCAGTACTTC. Translated: CASSQNRAEQYF.

The V gene is TRBV27, the J gene TRBJ1-1; 7 bases match TRBD1. CDR1 is MNHEY, CDR2 SMNVEV, per germline (reference sequence). Trimming took 3 bases from V and 4 from J; bases not matched to a gene: 14. The CDR3 runs 17 residues. CDR3 protein: CASSFRPTQGSGTEAFF. The CDR3 nucleotides read TGTGCCAGCAGTTTTCGCCCAACACAGGGGTCGGGCACTGAAGCTTTCTTT.

This clone was counted at least ten times. The sample holds other DNA sequences that translate to the same CDR3. The chain combines TRBV6-5 with TRBJ2-3; TRBD1 agrees at 7 bases. CDR3 length equals 16 residues. In germline, CDR1 is MNHEY, CDR2 SVGAGI. Trimming took 4 bases from V and 1 from J; bases not matched to a gene: 8. The CDR3 nucleotides are TGTGCCAGCAGTTCCCCCCCCGGGACAGGCACAGATACGCAGTATTTT. Amino acid sequence: CASSSPPGTGTDTQYF.

The chain is built from TRBV11-2 and TRBJ2-5, with D possibly matching TRBD1 (6 bases). Trimming left V 4 bases short and J 3 bases short, with 12 bases between. Germline V CDR1 and CDR2: SGHAT, FQNNGV. The CDR3 covers 14 residues. The CDR3 protein is CASSSGQPEETQYF. In nucleotides, the CDR3 is TGTGCCAGCAGCTCCGGACAGCCCGAAGAGACCCAGTACTTC.

The CDR3 here is CASSLGEGSSYNEQFF. The CDR3 bases are TGTGCCAGCAGCTTGGGGGAGGGCTCCTCCTACAATGAGCAGTTCTTC. The V and J genes are TRBV5-4 and TRBJ2-1; TRBD2 matches 7 bases. Germline CDR1 and CDR2: SGHNT and YYREEE (reference sequence). V lost 0 bases to trimming and J lost 0 bases; unmatched junction nucleotides: 3. The length of the CDR3 is 16 residues.

This chain uses TRBV10-3 with TRBJ1-1; D not resolved. This CDR3 has 14 residues. Trimming removed 1 base from V and 8 bases from J, with 14 bases in between. From germline, CDR1 is ENHRY and CDR2 SYGVKD. In DNA form, the CDR3 reads TGTGCCATCAGTGAGTTCGGACCCCCCCACGAAGCTTTCTTT. This sequence encodes CAISEFGPPHEAFF.

Comment on this clone: Within the sample, other DNA sequences also encode this same CDR3. CDR3 sequence reads: CSVGRGGEKLFF. The CDR3 nucleotides read TGCAGCGTCGGTAGGGGAGGTGAAAAACTGTTTTTT. V is TRBV29-1 and J is TRBJ1-4, with a tentative D call TRBD1 (5 bases). There are 12 residues in the CDR3. V lost 6 bases and J lost 7, with 12 bases in between. Per the germline V gene, CDR1 is SQVTM and CDR2 is ANQGSEA.

Note on this clone: A read error is the likely source, as a far larger clone sits one nucleotide away. This chain uses TRBV6-6 with TRBJ1-1, with D unresolved. CDR3 length: 15 amino acids. CDR1 MNHNY and CDR2 SVGAGI come from the germline V gene (reference sequence). The CDR3 sequence: CVSSSTRTPNTEAFF. For the CDR3, the DNA is TGTGTCAGCAGTTCAACGCGGACGCCCAACACTGAAGCTTTCTTT.

In DNA, the CDR3 is TGTGCCAGCAGCTTATCTCCCAGTTTCGGAAACACCATATATTTT. Translated: CASSLSPSFGNTIYF. The chain carries TRBV11-2 and TRBJ1-3; D is ambiguous. Trimming took off 2 bases at V and 4 bases at J, with 12 bases between the two ends. This CDR3 is 15 amino acids long. The germline V gene encodes CDR1 SGHAT and CDR2 FQNNGV. The full variable domain, rest sourced from reference TRBV11-2 and TRBJ1-3, is EAGVAQSPRYKIIEKRQSVAFWCNPISGHATLYWYQQILGQGPKLLIQFQNNGVVDDSQLPKDRFSAERLKGVDSTLKIQPAKLEDSAVYLCASSLSPSFGNTIYFGEGSWLTVV.

This chain uses TRBV7-2 with TRBJ2-2, with D possibly called TRBD1 or TRBD2 (5 bases each). The CDR3 covers 15 residues. Between the trimmed V and J ends, which lost 3 bases and 5 bases, there was a span of 13 bases. Per germline, CDR1 SGHTA and CDR2 FQGNSA. CDR3 DNA sequence: TGTGCCAGCAGCTTCGGGGCAGCTTTGACCGGGGAGCTGTTTTTT. Protein: CASSFGAALTGELFF.

The chain couples TRBV6-6 to TRBJ1-1; TRBD1 might be the D (5 bases). Per the germline V gene, CDR1 is MNHNY and CDR2 is SVGAGI (reference sequence). Trimming took off 6 bases at V and 1 base at J, with 12 bases between the two ends. The CDR3 spans 14 residues. The CDR3: CASRQVAWNTEAFF. The CDR3 nucleotides read TGTGCCAGCAGACAGGTCGCGTGGAACACTGAAGCTTTCTTT.

This clone occurred once. The rearrangement joins TRBV30 to TRBJ1-6, with a tentative D call TRBD1 (6 bases). Per the germline V gene, CDR1 is GTSNPN and CDR2 is SVGIG (reference sequence). Trimming left V 1 base short and J 9 bases short, with 10 bases between. The CDR3 spans 13 residues. The CDR3 region has the DNA TGTGCCTGGAGTGCGGACAGTAGTTCACCCCTCCACTTT. Translated: CAWSADSSSPLHF.

The rearrangement uses TRBV6-4 and TRBJ2-2; D is ambiguous. This CDR3 spans 12 amino acids. V was cut by 8 bases and J by 10 bases, with 14 bases left in between. CDR1 is MRHNA, CDR2 SNTAGT, per germline. CDR3 residues: CASLGYRKELFF. CDR3 nucleotide sequence: TGTGCCAGCCTGGGATACAGAAAGGAGCTGTTTTTT.

The rearrangement joins TRBV7-9 to TRBJ1-1; 9 bases are shared with TRBD1. Losses at the gene ends were 1 base for V and 4 bases for J; bases not matched to a gene: 4. The CDR3 extends over 15 amino acids. Per the germline V gene, CDR1 is SEHNR and CDR2 is FQNEAQ (reference sequence). The CDR3 coding sequence is TGTGCCAGCAGCTTAGGTGGACAGGGGAGCACTGAAGCTTTCTTT. Its translation is CASSLGGQGSTEAFF.

The gene calls are TRBV5-6 and TRBJ2-2; TRBD2 is a possible D gene (5 bases). The CDR3 contains 13 residues. V gave up 5 bases and J gave up 7 bases, with 12 bases separating them. Germline V gene sequence: CDR1 SGHDT, CDR2 YYEEEE. In DNA, the CDR3 is TGTGCCAGCAGGATGGGAGTCGTCGGGGAGCTGTTTTTT. Translation gives CASRMGVVGELFF.

The V gene is TRBV13, the J gene TRBJ2-7; the match to TRBD1 covers 8 bases. Germline CDR1 PRHDT, CDR2 FYEKMQ (reference sequence). The CDR3 loop spans 15 amino acids. Trimming at V came to 8 bases and at J to 6 bases, leaving 15 bases not matched to a gene. This CDR3 is CASLLDRGISGEQYF. DNA for the CDR3: TGTGCCAGCCTCCTAGACAGGGGCATTAGCGGCGAGCAGTACTTC.